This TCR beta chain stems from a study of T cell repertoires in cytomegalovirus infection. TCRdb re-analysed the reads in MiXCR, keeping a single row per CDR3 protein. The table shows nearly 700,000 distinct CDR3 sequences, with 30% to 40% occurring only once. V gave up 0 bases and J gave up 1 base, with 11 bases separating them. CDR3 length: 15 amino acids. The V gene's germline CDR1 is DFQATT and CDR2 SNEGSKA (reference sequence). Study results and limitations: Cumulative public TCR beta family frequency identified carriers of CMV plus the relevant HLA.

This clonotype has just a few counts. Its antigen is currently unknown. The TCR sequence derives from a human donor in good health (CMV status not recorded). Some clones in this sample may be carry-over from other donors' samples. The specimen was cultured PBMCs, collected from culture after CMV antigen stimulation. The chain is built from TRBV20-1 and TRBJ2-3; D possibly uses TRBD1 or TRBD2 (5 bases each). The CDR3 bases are TGCAGTGCTAGAGAAAAGGGACGGGGCACAGATACGCAGTATTTT. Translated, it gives CSAREKGRGTDTQYF.